Described below is a single T cell receptor (beta chain) sequence and its context. This specimen belongs to a study of T cell responses to AZD1222 COVID-19 vaccine. Here immunoSEQ multiplex PCR was the method, and the copy in TCRdb shows in-frame clones only, minus some. Among over 100,000 clones listed, 87% were seen once. The material was peripheral blood, obtained 28 days after the second AZD1222 dose. The receptor comes from an adult who received the AZD1222 COVID-19 vaccine.

The CDR3 region is CASTPTGGNSPLHF. The DNA for the CDR3 is TGTGCCAGCACCCCGACAGGGGGGAATTCACCCCTCCACTTT. The V gene is TRBV6-5, the J gene TRBJ1-6, with TRBD1 matching over 9 bases. The CDR3 covers 14 residues. Germline V gene lookup returns CDR1 MNHEY and CDR2 SVGAGI. Losses at the gene ends were 7 bases for V and 7 bases for J; bases not matched to a gene: 5.